The subject of this entry is one T cell receptor beta chain. This clonotype was detected a few times. It lacks a known antigen. It has no much larger one-base neighbor in the sample; base qualities were not kept. V is pared back by 1 base and J by 10 bases, with 16 bases lying between the germline termini. Reading the germline V gene (reference sequence) gives CDR1 GTSNPN and CDR2 SVGIG. Including the terminal cysteine and phenylalanine, the CDR3 comprises 14 residues. Only CDR3 DNA is held: 42 bases, read in frame from base 1. The TCR beta CDR3 regions were amplified from the RNA transcripts. The first round of RT-PCR for the TCR CDR3 was performed with the HTBI primer set and the Qiagen OneStep RT-PCR kit. A second multiplex PCR round built the libraries, followed by size selection and purification. The libraries were sequenced on an Illumina HiSeq2000 using paired-end 100 bp reads. From the authors' description of their analysis: SOAPnuke was used to process the raw data, removing reads that contained adapters or uncalled bases, had a mean Phred below 15, or lacked an exact match to the constant primer or identifier. COPE v1.2.5 was used to merge the high-quality paired reads, and each unique nucleotide sequence was defined as a clonotype. MiTCR v1.1 was used to align the clonotypes against IMGT TRBV, TRBD and TRBJ reference segments. Analysis was restricted to V-J combinations with a frequency above 0.0001, which covered approximately 99% of repertoires. The TCS score was defined as the ratio of F50 (clonal expansion) to E x V (chaos), calculated using BLOSUM62-based TCRdist between CDR3 peptides within each V-J. Welch's t-statistics and random forest reduced just over 500 V-J features to about 12, which were used in a naive Bayes classifier (R e1071). TCRdb itself trimmed the public reads at Q25 with fastp, ran MiXCR and retained productive beta chains. Under each unique CDR3 protein, matching rows form one entry showing the most common genes and DNA. Here the V and J calls rest on TCRdb's processing, not on the authors' analysis. The sample table lists around 300,000 distinct CDR3 sequences, approximately 15% of them with a count of one. The biggest ten clones account for 34% of the sample.

The sample is drawn from a study of T cells in Graves' hyperthyroidism and ophthalmopathy (dated by TCRdb to 2018 to 2020). Context from the whole study: Peripheral blood was collected at initial diagnosis, before any treatment. To identify TCR V-J signatures that set the groups apart, the researchers used a discovery cohort of about a hundred patients, made up of 43 with Graves' ophthalmopathy and some 60 with stable Graves' hyperthyroidism. Prospective prediction of ophthalmopathy was tested in an independent validation cohort of under 20 hyperthyroidism patients and around 16 patients who later progressed to ophthalmopathy. The approximately 100 discovery patients were randomly divided into training and test sets at a 7:3 ratio. In about six Graves' hyperthyroidism patients, the study also compared T-cell repertoires from thyroid tissue with T-cell repertoires from blood. After sampling, hyperthyroidism patients received methimazole starting at 30 mg daily, and ophthalmopathy patients received high-dose intravenous methylprednisolone. The paper reports TCR Vbeta CDR3 sequencing of about 140 peripheral blood samples: some 41 ophthalmopathy, fewer than 85 hyperthyroidism and around 17 progressor patients. The paper's findings and limits, for the study overall: Most expanded thyroid clonotypes (frequency above 0.001) were also detected in blood, suggesting blood repertoires may reflect thyroid immune responses. Sample size was not statistically predetermined, and blinding of investigators to group allocation was not performed. A model built on a 13 V-J signature distinguished ophthalmopathy from stable hyperthyroidism, reaching 87.88% sensitivity and 81.08% specificity in cross-validation and 80%/75% in testing. In validation, the model predicted progression to ophthalmopathy with over 65% sensitivity and around 72% specificity, a median of about six months before onset.

Ophthalmopathy patients had moderately to severely active disease, with a Clinical Activity Score of 3 or more, a NOSPECS grade of 4 or more, and a disease duration of less than 3 months. Any patient with an uncontrolled infection, another autoimmune disease, pregnancy or lactation was excluded. Diagnoses were based on clinical symptoms, serum thyroxine and TRAb, thyroid ultrasound and orbital computed tomography. PBMCs were isolated from roughly 10 ml of fresh peripheral blood by Ficoll-Paque density gradient centrifugation. Trizol reagent was used to extract total RNA, and RNA quality was then checked on an Agilent 2100 Bioanalyzer.

The chain links TRBV30 with TRBJ1-4; no D gene can be assigned with confidence. Sample: blood. The clonotype was recovered from a woman between 40 and 55 years old with Graves' ophthalmopathy. The CDR3 reads CAWSAKYPAGKLFF. The bases are TGTGCCTGGAGTGCAAAGTATCCGGCTGGAAAACTGTTTTTT.